These 30 T cell receptor beta chains originate from one sample sequenced in a study of patients with pleural tuberculosis. TCRdb recomputed calls from the reads with MiXCR, one row per CDR3 protein. This table holds 40,000 to 55,000 distinct CDR3 sequences, 6% to 8% found once. These TCRs come from a human donor with pleural tuberculosis.

The V and J genes are TRBV12-3 or TRBV12-4 and TRBJ1-3, with 7 bases identical to TRBD1. The CDR3 contains 15 residues. The V and J ends lost 6 bases and 2 bases, in that order; junction bases with no gene match: 7. The CDR3 coding sequence is TGTGCCAGCAGCCCGACAGGGCCTGCTGGAAACACCATATATTTT. Its protein is CASSPTGPAGNTIYF.

In its sample, this clonotype was seen many times. The V call is TRBV27, the J call TRBJ1-4, with 8 bases that match TRBD1. The CDR3 covers 13 residues. V shed 4 bases and J 7 bases; nucleotides not matched to a gene: 2. Germline values: CDR1 MNHEY, CDR2 SMNVEV (reference sequence). The CDR3 DNA follows: TGTGCCAGCAGTTCGACAGGGGTTGAAAAACTGTTTTTT. Translated, it gives CASSSTGVEKLFF.

The rearrangement uses TRBV12-3 or TRBV12-4 and TRBJ2-7; D possibly corresponds to TRBD2 (5 bases). CDR3 size: 15 residues. Trimming left V 2 bases short and J 2 bases short, with 13 bases between. CDR3 nucleotide sequence: TGTGCCAGCAGTTTAAGCTACCGGGGAACCTACGAGCAGTACTTC. This codes for CASSLSYRGTYEQYF.

The table lists this clonotype with many counts. The V gene is TRBV6-2 or TRBV6-3, the J gene TRBJ1-2, with no clear D. The V gene's germline CDR1 is MNHEY and CDR2 SVGEGT. The CDR3 totals 13 residues. V dropped 7 bases and J dropped 8 bases, with 17 bases sitting between them. CDR3 nucleotide sequence: TGTGCCAGCAACCCCGGGTTCCAGTGGGGCTACACCTTC. Its translation is CASNPGFQWGYTF.

This clonotype was counted at least ten times. The V gene is TRBV24-1, the J gene TRBJ2-2; D unclear. Germline CDR1 and CDR2: KGHDR and SFDVKD. V gave up 3 bases and J gave up 1 base, with 11 bases separating them. This CDR3 spans 16 amino acids. This CDR3 is CATSDPVSENTGELFF. The CDR3, as DNA: TGTGCCACCAGTGATCCAGTTAGTGAGAACACCGGGGAGCTGTTTTTT.

The chain joins TRBV29-1 to TRBJ2-3; D is ambiguous. Trimming pared 6 bases from V and 11 bases from J, leaving 18 bases between. Germline values: CDR1 SQVTM, CDR2 ANQGSEA. The CDR3 has 12 amino acids. CDR3 nucleotide sequence: TGCAGCGTGGGGTATAACCAAGGTGGGCAGTATTTT. This codes for CSVGYNQGGQYF.

The sample holds many counts of this clonotype. V usage is TRBV4-2 and J usage is TRBJ2-1; 13 bases match TRBD2. Germline CDR1 LGHNA, CDR2 YNFKEQ. V gave up 4 bases and J gave up 9 bases; unmatched junction bases: 6. The CDR3 extends over 15 amino acids. CDR3 nucleotides: TGTGCCAGCAGCCCAAGGACTAGCGGGAGCGGTGAGCAGTTCTTC. This sequence encodes CASSPRTSGSGEQFF.

This clonotype was counted many times. The V call is TRBV7-3, the J call TRBJ2-1; no clear D gene. Trimming stripped 1 base from V and 6 bases from J, with 7 bases between. CDR3 length equals 13 residues. Germline V gene lookup returns CDR1 SGHTA and CDR2 FQGTGA. The CDR3 sequence is CASSLSLVNEQFF. For the CDR3, the DNA is TGTGCCAGCAGCTTAAGCCTAGTCAATGAGCAGTTCTTC.

This clonotype was observed a handful of times. V and J are TRBV12-3 or TRBV12-4 and TRBJ2-7, with 9 bases lining up with TRBD2. J gave up 6 bases and V 5 bases, and 5 bases lay outside the gene matches. The CDR3 contains 13 residues. The CDR3 protein is CASSLGLASEQYV. The CDR3 nucleotides read TGTGCCAGCAGTCTCGGACTAGCGTCCGAGCAGTACGTC.

This clonotype has a count of ten or more. The chain recombines TRBV3-1 with TRBJ1-2; D ambiguous. CDR3 length equals 12 residues. The V gene's germline CDR1 is LGHDT and CDR2 YNNKEL (reference sequence). V dropped 1 base and J dropped 8 bases, with 8 bases sitting between them. The CDR3 bases are TGTGCCAGCAGCCAAGGGACCGGAGGCTACACCTTC. Translation gives CASSQGTGGYTF.

At least ten counts were recorded for this clonotype. This chain connects TRBV6-1 to TRBJ2-7; a possible D gene is TRBD2 (6 bases). Germline CDR1 and CDR2: MNHNS and SASEGT. Trimming cost V 5 bases and J 5 bases, with 10 bases left between them. CDR3 length equals 12 residues. The CDR3 loop is CASSTLAHEQYF. The CDR3 DNA sequence: TGTGCCAGCAGTACACTAGCCCACGAGCAGTACTTC.

V usage is TRBV2 and J usage is TRBJ2-5; D is perhaps TRBD2 (5 bases). Germline CDR1 and CDR2: SNHLY and FYNNEI. Trimming cost V 4 bases and J 1 base, with 10 bases left between them. The CDR3 sequence is 14 residues long. The CDR3 reads CASSVPDFQETQYF. The CDR3 bases are TGTGCCAGCAGTGTCCCGGACTTCCAAGAGACCCAGTACTTC.

The chain links TRBV29-1 to TRBJ2-5; D is unclear. V dropped 3 bases and J dropped 9 bases, with 8 bases sitting between them. The germline gives CDR1 SQVTM, CDR2 ANQGSEA. This CDR3 has 10 residues. CDR3 nucleotides: TGCAGCGTTGAGGCATCCGCCCAGTACTTC. Encoded protein: CSVEASAQYF.

Ten or more counts support this clonotype. The rearrangement uses TRBV2 and TRBJ2-1; D is ambiguous. Germline V lookup: CDR1 SNHLY, CDR2 FYNNEI. Trimming took off 4 bases at V and 9 bases at J, with 10 bases between the two ends. There are 12 residues in the CDR3. This CDR3 reads CASSALVVEQFF. In DNA form, the CDR3 reads TGTGCCAGCAGTGCTCTAGTCGTTGAGCAGTTCTTC.

This clonotype came up a few times. The V call is TRBV29-1, the J call TRBJ2-1, with D possibly matching TRBD2 (5 bases). V lost 2 bases and J 5 bases, leaving 7 bases between the germline ends. The CDR3 is made up of 12 amino acids. Germline CDR1 SQVTM, CDR2 ANQGSEA. CDR3: CSVEHGNNEQFF. Here the CDR3 DNA reads TGCAGCGTTGAACACGGGAACAATGAGCAGTTCTTC.

This clonotype was counted many times. The rearrangement links TRBV20-1 to TRBJ2-1, with D possibly matching TRBD1 (5 bases). CDR1 and CDR2 (germline): DFQATT, SNEGSKA (reference sequence). Trimming shortened V by 1 base and J by 12 bases, and 19 bases separated the two germline ends. The CDR3 covers 14 residues. The CDR3 loop is CSARGGQGLRAQFF. The CDR3 region has the DNA TGCAGTGCTAGAGGGGGCCAGGGCCTAAGGGCGCAGTTCTTC.

This clonotype was detected ten times or more. The V gene is TRBV11-2, the J gene TRBJ2-3; D is perhaps TRBD1 (5 bases). Germline values: CDR1 SGHAT, CDR2 FQNNGV. The CDR3 spans 14 residues. Trimming pared 4 bases from V and 6 bases from J, leaving 14 bases between. Written as DNA, the CDR3 is TGTGCCAGCAGCTATGACAGCGAGTGGGATACGCAGTATTTT. This sequence encodes CASSYDSEWDTQYF.

This clonotype occurred many times. This chain joins TRBV29-1 and TRBJ2-1; unclear D gene. The CDR3 has 14 amino acids. Trimming removed 3 bases at V and 0 bases at J, with 9 bases between. Germline values: CDR1 SQVTM, CDR2 ANQGSEA. This chain's CDR3 is CSVDVESSYNEQFF. The CDR3 nucleotides read TGCAGCGTTGATGTGGAGAGCTCCTACAATGAGCAGTTCTTC.

This clonotype was observed many times. CDR3 protein: CASSLDGQNTEAFF. Here the CDR3 DNA reads TGCGCCAGCAGCTTGGACGGGCAGAACACTGAAGCTTTCTTT. The chain recombines TRBV5-1 with TRBJ1-1, with D hard to call. The V end lost 0 bases, the J end lost 1 base, and 7 bases lay between the germline ends. Germline V CDR1 and CDR2: SGHRS, YFSETQ. The CDR3 contains 14 residues.

This clonotype was observed at least ten times. The V gene is TRBV11-1, the J gene TRBJ2-1, with TRBD2 matching over 9 bases. V was pared by 5 bases and J by 0 bases, with 2 bases of the junction left unmatched. This CDR3 is built from 15 residues. The germline V gene encodes CDR1 SGHAT and CDR2 FQDESV (reference sequence). CDR3 protein: CASSNSGSSYNEQFF. In DNA, the CDR3 is TGTGCCAGCAGCAATAGCGGGAGCTCCTACAATGAGCAGTTCTTC.

This clonotype was counted between two and nine times. The chain carries TRBV7-2 and TRBJ2-2; unclear D gene. Trimming stripped 1 base from V and 2 bases from J, with 8 bases between. This CDR3 comprises 15 residues. Germline loops: CDR1 SGHTA, CDR2 FQGNSA. The CDR3 bases are TGTGCCAGCAGCTTAGGGCGAACCAACACCGGGGAGCTGTTTTTT. This codes for CASSLGRTNTGELFF.

This clonotype was found many times. The V call is TRBV11-1, the J call TRBJ1-6, with no clear D. The CDR3 has 13 residues. Trimming removed 2 bases from V and 6 bases from J, with 5 bases in between. CDR1 is SGHAT, CDR2 FQDESV, per germline (reference sequence). Here the CDR3 reads CASSLMGNSPLHF. CDR3 DNA sequence: TGTGCCAGCAGCTTAATGGGTAATTCACCCCTCCACTTT. The whole variable domain, filled in from reference TRBV11-1 and TRBJ1-6, reads EAEVAQSPRYKITEKSQAVAFWCDPISGHATLYWYRQILGQGPELLVQFQDESVVDDSQLPKDRFSAERLKGVDSTLKIQPAELGDSAMYLCASSLMGNSPLHFGNGTRLTVT.

This clonotype was seen ten or more times. The rearrangement uses TRBV2 and TRBJ1-5; no definite D call. CDR3 length: 16 residues. V lost 1 base and J 6 bases, leaving 16 bases between the germline ends. Germline V gene data show CDR1 as SNHLY and CDR2 as FYNNEI. The CDR3 sequence: CASSEGAIGWGQPQHF. The CDR3 coding sequence is TGTGCCAGCAGTGAAGGAGCGATAGGGTGGGGTCAGCCCCAGCATTTT. Drawing the rest from reference TRBV2 and TRBJ1-5, the complete variable domain is EPEVTQTPSHQVTQMGQEVILRCVPISNHLYFYWYRQILGQKVEFLVSFYNNEISEKSEIFDDQFSVERPDGSNFTLKIRSTKLEDSAMYFCASSEGAIGWGQPQHFGDGTRLSIL.

This clonotype was counted only a few times. The chain carries TRBV11-2 and TRBJ2-5; 13 nucleotides align to TRBD2. CDR3 length: 15 amino acids. CDR1 SGHAT and CDR2 FQNNGV come from the germline V gene. V lost 5 bases to trimming and J lost 2 bases; unmatched junction nucleotides: 2. DNA for the CDR3: TGTGCCAGCAGCAGGGGACTAGCGGGGCAAGAGACCCAGTACTTC. This codes for CASSRGLAGQETQYF.

The table lists this clonotype with many counts. DNA for the CDR3: TGTGCCAGCAGTCCTGGACTAGCGGGATCCGTTTATGAGCAGTACGTC. It is translated as CASSPGLAGSVYEQYV. The chain is built from TRBV12-3 or TRBV12-4 and TRBJ2-7; the match to TRBD2 covers 12 bases. CDR3 length: 16 residues. The V segment lost 5 bases and the J segment 7 bases; nucleotides outside the gene matches: 12.

This clonotype was detected ten times or more. This chain connects TRBV20-1 to TRBJ1-5; 12 bases map to TRBD1. V gave up 6 bases and J gave up 6 bases; unmatched junction bases: 6. Germline assignment: CDR1 DFQATT and CDR2 SNEGSKA (reference sequence). The CDR3 contains 14 residues. The CDR3 here is CSARGQGAVQPQHF. In DNA form, the CDR3 reads TGCAGTGCGAGGGGACAGGGGGCGGTTCAGCCCCAGCATTTT.

The genes are TRBV11-3 and TRBJ2-1; no clear D. CDR3 length: 11 amino acids. Germline CDR1 SGHNT, CDR2 YENEEA. V shed 2 bases and J shed 8 bases, with 4 bases lying between them. The CDR3 region is CASSLSDEQFF. The CDR3 DNA is TGTGCCAGCAGCTTATCGGATGAGCAGTTCTTC.

This clonotype has at least ten counts. The chain uses TRBV2 and TRBJ2-3, with 9 positions matching TRBD1. CDR1 and CDR2 (germline): SNHLY, FYNNEI. Losses at the gene ends were 11 bases for V and 6 bases for J; bases not matched to a gene: 9. The CDR3 contains 13 residues. CDR3 bases: TGTGCCGGGGGACAGGGTAGAATGGATACGCAGTATTTT. Translating gives CAGGQGRMDTQYF.

This clonotype was counted ten times or more. This chain links TRBV4-1 with TRBJ1-1, with 11 positions matching TRBD1. The germline V gene has CDR1 MGHRA and CDR2 YSYEKL. The CDR3 has 16 residues. The V and J ends lost 4 bases and 4 bases, in that order; junction bases with no gene match: 8. The CDR3 reads CASSPIRTGGGTEAFF. The CDR3 region has the DNA TGCGCCAGCAGCCCGATTAGGACAGGGGGCGGCACTGAAGCTTTCTTT.

This clonotype showed up many times. The chain has TRBV10-3 and TRBJ1-1, with 8 bases that match TRBD1. The CDR3 covers 13 residues. From germline, CDR1 is ENHRY and CDR2 SYGVKD. V lost 3 bases, J lost 10 bases, and 7 bases stayed unmatched. DNA of the CDR3: TGTGCCATCAGTGAACCTGAACAGGGGGGAGCTTTCTTT. Its translation: CAISEPEQGGAFF.